This is a list of T cell receptor beta chains from one sample in a study of shared clonotypes between healthy human individuals. Clones were read by immunoSEQ multiplex PCR, and TCRdb kept only the in-frame ones, dropping some. In the table there are hundreds of thousands of clones, 90% to 95% of which are singletons. Sequencing was performed on naive CD8+ T cells sorted from blood. All receptors derive from a man younger than 40 in good health. The CDR3 runs from the conserved cysteine through the conserved F or W. D genes are given only for firm matches. Only part of the rows carry a size: once, few, many, or a class if the clone is expanded.

TRBJ2-3 | TRBD2 | . | TRBV28 | CASSEREGPDTQYF | TGTGCCAGCAGTGAGCGGGAGGGCCCAGATACGCAGTATTTT
TRBJ2-2 | . | . | TRBV5-1 | CASSQREGELFF | TGCGCCAGCAGCCAGAGGGAAGGGGAGCTGTTTTTT
TRBJ2-1 | TRBD2 | once | TRBV4-1 | CASSGLAGSNEQFF | TGCGCCAGCAGTGGGCTAGCGGGGAGCAATGAGCAGTTCTTC
TRBJ2-2 | . | . | TRBV7-9 | CASSESEAGELFF | TGTGCCAGCAGCGAGAGTGAGGCCGGGGAGCTGTTTTTT
TRBJ1-5 | TRBD1 | . | TRBV28 | CASSGDSLKQPQHF | TGTGCCAGCAGTGGGGACAGCCTCAAACAGCCCCAGCATTTT
TRBJ2-1 | TRBD2 | . | TRBV7-9 | CASSFALAGGPMLEQFF | TGTGCCAGCAGCTTTGCGCTAGCGGGAGGTCCAATGCTCGAGCAGTTCTTC
TRBJ2-7 | . | . | TRBV28 | CASSLGIFYEQYF | TGTGCCAGCAGTTTAGGCATCTTTTACGAGCAGTACTTC
TRBJ2-7 | . | . | TRBV4-1 | CASSQVRAGNEQYF | TGCGCCAGCAGCCAAGTGAGAGCGGGTAACGAGCAGTACTTC
TRBJ2-1 | TRBD1 | . | TRBV15 | CATSRDETGGEQFF | TGTGCCACCAGCAGAGACGAGACAGGGGGCGAGCAGTTCTTC
TRBJ2-7 | TRBD1 | . | TRBV29-1 | CSVRTGSSYEQYF | TGCAGCGTTAGGACAGGATCATCCTACGAGCAGTACTTC
TRBJ2-7 | TRBD1 | once | TRBV29-1 | CSVEDQGVDSYEQYF | TGCAGCGTTGAAGATCAGGGGGTGGACTCCTACGAGCAGTACTTC
TRBJ2-1 | . | . | TRBV15 | CATSPAAPHQQFF | TGTGCCACCAGCCCGGCGGCTCCCCATCAGCAGTTCTTC
TRBJ2-7 | . | . | TRBV7-9 | CASSLLESYEQYF | TGTGCCAGCAGCTTATTGGAGTCCTACGAGCAGTACTTC
TRBJ2-2 | . | . | TRBV27 | CASSWAGGELFF | TGTGCCAGCAGTTGGGCGGGAGGGGAGCTGTTTTTT
TRBJ1-1 | . | . | TRBV11-3 | CASSLGRGGTEAFF | TGTGCCAGCAGCTTAGGTCGAGGGGGCACTGAAGCTTTCTTT
TRBJ2-7 | . | . | TRBV7-2 | CASSLYISSYEQYF | TGTGCCAGCAGCTTATACATCAGCTCCTACGAGCAGTACTTC
TRBJ2-1 | . | . | TRBV4-3 | CASSQGGNEQFF | TGCGCCAGCAGCCAAGGGGGAAATGAGCAGTTCTTC
TRBJ2-6 | . | once | TRBV9 | CASSVERDTSGANVLTF | TGTGCCAGCAGCGTAGAAAGGGACACCTCTGGGGCCAACGTCCTGACTTTC
TRBJ2-5 | TRBD2 | . | TRBV7-9 | CAGELAGQETQYF | TGTGCCGGGGAACTAGCGGGCCAAGAGACCCAGTACTTC
TRBJ2-7 | . | . | TRBV11-2 | CASRGELHYEQYF | TGTGCCAGCAGAGGTGAGCTCCACTACGAGCAGTACTTC
TRBJ2-7 | TRBD2 | once | TRBV2 | CASSEALPGLRSSYEQYF | TGTGCCAGCAGTGAAGCGCTTCCGGGACTAAGGAGCTCCTACGAGCAGTACTTC
TRBJ2-3 | . | . | TRBV7-3 | CASSYTGRSTDTQYF | TGTGCCAGCAGCTACACCGGACGGTCCACAGATACGCAGTATTTT